This TCR beta chain emerged from a study of blood T cell repertoires in COVID-19. In the study overall: Acute and convalescent COVID-19 samples came from the United States, Italy and Spain. Nucleic acid was either cDNA or gDNA, and it came from T cells, B-cell-depleted T cells, or PBMCs.

Assay used: immunoSEQ multiplex PCR; TCRdb lists only in-frame clones, some missing. The sample consists of 140,000 or so clones, about 76% of them appearing once. This CDR3 has 13 amino acids. With 2 bases removed from V and 2 bases from J, the gap between germline ends came to 7 bases. Germline V gene sequence: CDR1 SGDLS, CDR2 YYNGEE. This chain uses TRBV9 with TRBJ1-2; no clear D. The receptor was derived from a woman in her seventies with COVID-19, enrolled during active disease. Sequencing input: peripheral blood. CDR3 bases: TGTGCCAGCAGCGTTAGCAACAACTATGGCTACACCTTC. Its protein product is CASSVSNNYGYTF. The full variable domain, rest sourced from reference TRBV9 and TRBJ1-2, is DSGVTQTPKHLITATGQRVTLRCSPRSGDLSVYWYQQSLDQGLQFLIQYYNGEERAKGNILERFSAQQFPDLHSELNLSSLELGDSALYFCASSVSNNYGYTFGSGTRLTVV.